The 30 T cell receptor beta chains given below trace back to one sample, sequenced in a study of blood T cell repertoires in COVID-19. TCRdb's copy holds only in-frame clones and misses some; the assay was immunoSEQ multiplex PCR. The sample comprises some 300,000 clones, about 91% of which are singletons, and under 8% rests with the top ten. Sequences were obtained from peripheral blood. The receptors here all came from a woman aged 30 to 39 who had recovered from COVID-19.

The J gene is TRBJ1-5, the V gene TRBV6-5; 11 positions match TRBD1. Germline CDR1 is MNHEY and CDR2 is SVGAGI. This CDR3 comprises 12 residues. The CDR3 DNA is TGTTCATCGGGACAGGGGGATCAGCCCCAGCATTTT. Amino acid sequence: CSSGQGDQPQHF.

This chain uses TRBV11-2 with TRBJ1-1; D is ambiguous. The V end was cut by 7 bases, the J end by 1 base, with 7 bases between. CDR1 SGHAT and CDR2 FQNNGV come from the germline V gene. The CDR3 loop spans 12 amino acids. The CDR3 bases are TGTGCCAGCACCCCCTGGAACACTGAAGCTTTCTTT. It is translated as CASTPWNTEAFF.

The rearrangement links TRBV2 to TRBJ2-3; D remains unclear. The germline V gene encodes CDR1 SNHLY and CDR2 FYNNEI. The ends were cut back, 3 bases at V and 1 base at J, with 11 bases in the middle. This CDR3 contains 15 residues. As DNA, the CDR3 is TGTGCCAGCAGTGATGGGTACACAGGCACAGATACGCAGTATTTT. It specifies CASSDGYTGTDTQYF. Variable domain in full (rest from reference TRBV2 and TRBJ2-3): EPEVTQTPSHQVTQMGQEVILRCVPISNHLYFYWYRQILGQKVEFLVSFYNNEISEKSEIFDDQFSVERPDGSNFTLKIRSTKLEDSAMYFCASSDGYTGTDTQYFGPGTRLTVL.

The V and J genes are TRBV11-2 and TRBJ1-2; D possibly corresponds to TRBD1 (6 bases). The CDR3 runs 16 residues. The germline V gene encodes CDR1 SGHAT and CDR2 FQNNGV. Trimming took off 4 bases at V and 6 bases at J, with 21 bases between the two ends. This CDR3 is CASSSPRQVLRNGYTF. The CDR3 DNA is TGTGCCAGCAGCTCCCCGAGACAGGTCCTGAGGAATGGCTACACCTTC.

The chain uses TRBV7-9 and TRBJ1-3; 12 bases are shared with TRBD1. V shed 5 bases, J shed 0 bases, and the junction held 8 bases outside the gene matches. Germline V gives CDR1 SEHNR, CDR2 FQNEAQ (reference sequence). This CDR3 spans 18 amino acids. The CDR3 loop reads CASSPGTGGPNSGNTIYF. The DNA of the CDR3 is TGTGCCAGCAGCCCCGGGACAGGGGGCCCCAACTCTGGAAACACCATATATTTT.

CDR3 bases: TGTGCCAGCCGGGACAGGGGGCTCGGTGAGCAGTTCTTC. It yields the protein CASRDRGLGEQFF. This chain connects TRBV19 to TRBJ2-1; TRBD1 matches at 12 bases. The V gene end was trimmed by 9 bases and the J gene end by 9 bases; junction bases not matched to a gene: 6. Germline V gene sequence: CDR1 LNHDA, CDR2 SQIVND (reference sequence). The CDR3 runs 13 residues.

This chain connects TRBV5-5 to TRBJ2-2; TRBD1 matches at 7 bases. This CDR3 is 16 amino acids long. Germline V gene data show CDR1 as SGHKS and CDR2 as YYEKEE (reference sequence). Unmatched junction bases numbered 9, after V lost 0 bases and J lost 7 bases. This CDR3 reads CASSLEGGEIDGELFF. As DNA, the CDR3 is TGTGCCAGCAGCTTGGAAGGGGGCGAGATTGACGGGGAGCTGTTTTTT.

The chain recombines TRBV20-1 with TRBJ2-3, with 9 bases matching TRBD2. The CDR3 is 15 amino acids. The V and J ends lost 3 bases and 2 bases, in that order; junction bases with no gene match: 6. CDR1 is DFQATT, CDR2 SNEGSKA, per germline (reference sequence). The CDR3 region has the DNA TGCAGTGCTAGTGCGACTAGCGGCTTCACAGATACGCAGTATTTT. Protein product: CSASATSGFTDTQYF.

For this clone: The junction shows a germline mismatch at one end, possibly a read error. The V gene is TRBV6-1, the J gene TRBJ2-7; TRBD2 aligns across 8 bases. Germline V gives CDR1 MNHNS, CDR2 SASEGT. The CDR3 length is 15 residues. CDR3 nucleotides: TGTGCCAGCAGTAAAGCCGGGACTAGAGGGGAGGAGCAGTACTTC. It translates to CASSKAGTRGEEQYF.

This clone appeared a single time. This chain uses TRBV11-3 with TRBJ2-1; 12 bases match TRBD2. Losses at the gene ends were 0 bases for V and 9 bases for J; bases not matched to a gene: 6. The length of the CDR3 is 16 residues. Germline-derived CDR1 and CDR2 are SGHNT and YENEEA. CDR3 DNA sequence: TGTGCCAGCAGCTTAGATCAACTAGCGGGGGGAGGTGAGCAGTTCTTC. This translates into CASSLDQLAGGGEQFF.

This chain uses TRBV21-1 with TRBJ1-5; the D call TRBD1 from the table was never checked on the DNA. TRBV21-1 is termed a pseudogene. This CDR3 has 15 residues. Here the CDR3 DNA reads TGTGCCAGCAGCCTGCAGGGGCAGGGGGGACAGCCCCAGCATTTT. This codes for CASSLQGQGGQPQHF.

This sequence joins TRBV6-1 and TRBJ2-7, with TRBD1 matching 8 bases. J gave up 5 bases and V 5 bases, and 8 bases lay outside the gene matches. This CDR3 contains 14 residues. Germline values: CDR1 MNHNS, CDR2 SASEGT. CDR3 region: CASSPGGSMNEQYF. The DNA for the CDR3 is TGTGCCAGCAGTCCAGGGGGCAGTATGAACGAGCAGTACTTC.

This clone was seen only once. This chain uses TRBV30 with TRBJ2-1; perhaps TRBD1 as D (5 bases). Germline V gene data show CDR1 as GTSNPN and CDR2 as SVGIG (reference sequence). The CDR3 sequence is 11 residues long. CDR3 residues: CRAGKYNEQFF. The CDR3 bases are TGTCGGGCAGGGAAATACAATGAGCAGTTCTTC.

This chain connects TRBV2 to TRBJ2-5; D is perhaps TRBD1 (8 bases). The CDR3 is 13 amino acids. The germline V gene encodes CDR1 SNHLY and CDR2 FYNNEI. V lost 7 bases and J lost 5, with 14 bases in between. The CDR3 bases are TGTGCCAGCACTCACAGGGGGGGGGAGACCCAGTACTTC. This codes for CASTHRGGETQYF. Based on the CDR3 plus reference TRBV2 and TRBJ2-5, the full variable domain is EPEVTQTPSHQVTQMGQEVILRCVPISNHLYFYWYRQILGQKVEFLVSFYNNEISEKSEIFDDQFSVERPDGSNFTLKIRSTKLEDSAMYFCASTHRGGETQYFGPGTRLLVL.

The chain carries TRBV27 and TRBJ1-6; TRBD1 matches 8 bases. The V gene end was trimmed by 5 bases and the J gene end by 2 bases; junction bases not matched to a gene: 5. CDR1 is MNHEY, CDR2 SMNVEV, per germline (reference sequence). This CDR3 contains 16 residues. Here the CDR3 reads CASSPSGGAYNSPLHF. The CDR3 DNA is TGTGCCAGCAGTCCTTCAGGGGGCGCCTATAATTCACCCCTCCACTTT.

The chain carries TRBV29-1 and TRBJ1-3; 8 bases line up with TRBD1. V lost 4 bases, J lost 4 bases, and 0 bases stayed unmatched. This CDR3 region has 12 residues. CDR1 SQVTM and CDR2 ANQGSEA come from the germline V gene. CDR3 sequence reads: CSVAGGGNTIYF. CDR3 sequence (DNA): TGCAGCGTTGCAGGGGGCGGAAACACCATATATTTT.

This clone was picked up a small number of times. This sequence joins TRBV5-5 and TRBJ1-6; 9 bases map to TRBD1. Germline V CDR1 and CDR2: SGHKS, YYEKEE (reference sequence). The CDR3 runs to 14 residues. V lost 4 bases, J lost 7 bases, and 3 bases stayed unmatched. CDR3 region: CASSRTGENSPLHF. CDR3 DNA: TGTGCCAGCAGCCGGACAGGGGAAAATTCACCCCTCCACTTT.

The DNA of the CDR3 is TGTGCCAGCAGCCAAGACCGGACTAGCGGGAGTTACGAGCAGTACTTC. The encoded protein is CASSQDRTSGSYEQYF. This sequence joins TRBV4-2 and TRBJ2-7, with TRBD2 matching over 13 bases. Germline CDR1 LGHNA, CDR2 YNFKEQ. The ends lost 0 bases at V and 4 bases at J; junction bases unmatched: 3. The CDR3 spans 16 residues.

The chain employs TRBV15 and TRBJ2-1; TRBD2 matches 11 bases. The CDR3 totals 17 residues. Per the germline V gene, CDR1 is LNHNV and CDR2 is YYDKDF (reference sequence). Trimming removed 0 bases from V and 7 bases from J; junction bases left unmatched: 8. The CDR3 bases are TGTGCCACCAGCAGAGATGGCTCGACTAGCGGGGCAAATGAGCAGTTCTTC. This gives the protein CATSRDGSTSGANEQFF.

This sequence joins TRBV20-1 and TRBJ2-5; D might be TRBD1 (6 bases). This CDR3 spans 11 amino acids. Trimming pared 6 bases from V and 7 bases from J, leaving 12 bases between. Per the germline V gene, CDR1 is DFQATT and CDR2 is SNEGSKA (reference sequence). The CDR3 nucleotides are TGCAGTGCCGACAGGTTGGGGACCCAGTACTTC. Residues: CSADRLGTQYF.

This chain uses TRBV6-2 or TRBV6-3 with TRBJ1-1; 8 bases agree with TRBD1. V lost 4 bases and J lost 6; bases outside the gene matches: 7. CDR1 is MNHEY, CDR2 SVGEGT, per germline. The CDR3 length is 14 residues. Here the CDR3 DNA reads TGTGCCAGCAGTTTCCGGGACAGGAGGGCTGAAGCTTTCTTT. Residues: CASSFRDRRAEAFF.

The chain uses TRBV6-1 and TRBJ2-5, with 7 positions matching TRBD1. This CDR3 is built from 13 residues. After removal of 6 bases from V and 4 bases from J, the junction contained 5 bases not matched to a gene. In germline, CDR1 is MNHNS, CDR2 SASEGT. This chain's CDR3 is CASSETGSETQYF. The CDR3 coding sequence is TGTGCCAGCAGCGAGACAGGGTCAGAGACCCAGTACTTC.

This chain uses TRBV29-1 with TRBJ2-3; the D gene is possibly TRBD2 (6 bases). The CDR3 is made up of 14 amino acids. Per germline, CDR1 SQVTM and CDR2 ANQGSEA. With 8 bases removed from V and 2 bases from J, the gap between germline ends came to 17 bases. CDR3 DNA: TGCAGCAACCGGGACTCTCGTTCCACAGATACGCAGTATTTT. Encoded protein: CSNRDSRSTDTQYF.

The chain links TRBV6-4 to TRBJ1-1, with 10 bases lining up with TRBD1. Germline V gives CDR1 MRHNA, CDR2 SNTAGT. V dropped 5 bases and J dropped 3; count of bases not matched to a gene: 6. The CDR3 contains 15 residues. The DNA for the CDR3 is TGTGCCAGCAGTCCCAGGACAGGGGGTTACACTGAAGCTTTCTTT. This encodes CASSPRTGGYTEAFF.

A single count supports this clone. This chain connects TRBV3-1 (or the pseudogene TRBV3-2) to TRBJ2-7; weak D call: TRBD2 (6 bases). The CDR3 has 17 residues. V gave up 4 bases and J gave up 3 bases, with 22 bases separating them. Germline V gene lookup returns CDR1 LGHDT and CDR2 YNNKEL (reference sequence). Written as DNA, the CDR3 is TGTGCCAGCAGCCCGATGTCGGGGGTTCAGAACCTCTACGAGCAGTACTTC. This gives the protein CASSPMSGVQNLYEQYF.

The chain combines TRBV29-1 with TRBJ2-1, with 11 positions matching TRBD1. Looked up from germline, CDR1 is SQVTM and CDR2 is ANQGSEA. The CDR3 is 14 residues long. The V and J ends lost 6 bases and 6 bases, in that order; junction bases with no gene match: 7. CDR3 nucleotide sequence: TGCAGCGTCGGACCGGGACAGGGGGGCAATGAGCAGTTCTTC. Protein product: CSVGPGQGGNEQFF.

V usage is TRBV5-5 and J usage is TRBJ1-4; D is unresolved. This CDR3 region has 15 residues. Germline loops: CDR1 SGHKS, CDR2 YYEKEE (reference sequence). Trimming stripped 5 bases from V and 0 bases from J, with 11 bases between. The DNA for the CDR3 is TGTGCCAGCAGAGATACACGTACAACTAATGAAAAACTGTTTTTT. This encodes CASRDTRTTNEKLFF.

The gene calls are TRBV19 and TRBJ2-3, with a tentative D call TRBD2 (7 bases). Between the trimmed V and J ends, which lost 8 bases and 6 bases, there was a span of 21 bases. CDR1 is LNHDA, CDR2 SQIVND, per germline (reference sequence). The CDR3 contains 15 residues. CDR3 sequence: CASSLRGGVMDTQYF. Written as DNA, the CDR3 is TGTGCCAGTTCCCTTCGCGGGGGCGTCATGGATACGCAGTATTTT.

CDR3 in DNA: TGTGCCAGCTCGTCCGGGGAGGGTCGGGAGACCCAGTACTTC. The encoded protein is CASSSGEGRETQYF. V usage is TRBV28 and J usage is TRBJ2-5, with 7 bases that match TRBD2. The CDR3 spans 14 residues. CDR1 MDHEN and CDR2 SYDVKM come from the germline V gene. J gave up 5 bases and V 8 bases, and 11 bases lay outside the gene matches.

This clone was found once. The CDR3 nucleotides are TGCGCCAGCAGCTCCAGGACAGGGCCCACTCTCTACTCTGGGGCCAACGTCCTGACTTTC. It specifies CASSSRTGPTLYSGANVLTF. This chain uses TRBV5-1 with TRBJ2-6, with 8 bases that match TRBD1. V shed 3 bases and J 0 bases; nucleotides not matched to a gene: 14. Germline CDR1 SGHRS, CDR2 YFSETQ. The CDR3 is 20 amino acids.